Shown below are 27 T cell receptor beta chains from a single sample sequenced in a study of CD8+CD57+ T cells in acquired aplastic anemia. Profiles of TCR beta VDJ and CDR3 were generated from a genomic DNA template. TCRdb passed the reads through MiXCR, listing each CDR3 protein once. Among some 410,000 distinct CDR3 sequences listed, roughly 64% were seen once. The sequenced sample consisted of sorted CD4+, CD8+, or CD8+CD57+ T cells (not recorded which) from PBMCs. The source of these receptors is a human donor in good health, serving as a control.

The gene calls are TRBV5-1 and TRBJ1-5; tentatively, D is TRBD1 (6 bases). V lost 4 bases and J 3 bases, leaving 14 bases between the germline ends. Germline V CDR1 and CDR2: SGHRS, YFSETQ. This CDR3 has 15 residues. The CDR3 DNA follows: TGCGCCAGCAGCCCGACAGGCCAGTCCAATCAGCCCCAGCATTTT. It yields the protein CASSPTGQSNQPQHF. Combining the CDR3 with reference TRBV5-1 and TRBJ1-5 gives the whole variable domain KAGVTQTPRYLIKTRGQQVTLSCSPISGHRSVSWYQQTPGQGLQFLFEYFSETQRNKGNFPGRFSGRQFSNSRSEMNVSTLELGDSALYLCASSPTGQSNQPQHFGDGTRLSIL.

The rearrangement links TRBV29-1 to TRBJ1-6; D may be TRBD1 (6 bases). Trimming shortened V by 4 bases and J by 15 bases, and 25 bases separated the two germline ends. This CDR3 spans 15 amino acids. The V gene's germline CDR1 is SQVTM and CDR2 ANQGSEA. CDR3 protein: CSVVEGQGTNSHLHF. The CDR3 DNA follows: TGCAGCGTTGTAGAGGGTCAGGGGACCAATTCTCACCTCCACTTT. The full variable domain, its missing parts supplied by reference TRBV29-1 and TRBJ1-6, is SAVISQKPSRDICQRGTSLTIQCQVDSQVTMMFWYRQQPGQSLTLIATANQGSEATYESGFVIDKFPISRPNLTFSTLTVSNMSPEDSSIYLCSVVEGQGTNSHLHFGNGTRLTVT.

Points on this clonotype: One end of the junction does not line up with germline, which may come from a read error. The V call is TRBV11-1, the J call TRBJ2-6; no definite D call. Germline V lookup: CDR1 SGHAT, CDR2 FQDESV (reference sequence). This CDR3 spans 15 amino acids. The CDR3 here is CATSFRRTGANVLTF. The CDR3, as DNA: TGTGCCACCAGCTTCAGGCGAACTGGGGCCAACGTCCTGACTTTC.

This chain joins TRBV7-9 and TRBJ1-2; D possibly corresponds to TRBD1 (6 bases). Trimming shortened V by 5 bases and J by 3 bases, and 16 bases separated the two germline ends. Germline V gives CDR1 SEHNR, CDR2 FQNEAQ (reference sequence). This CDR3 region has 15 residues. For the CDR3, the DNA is TGTGCCAGCAGCCAAGGAAGGGGGAGAGACTATGGCTACACCTTC. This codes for CASSQGRGRDYGYTF. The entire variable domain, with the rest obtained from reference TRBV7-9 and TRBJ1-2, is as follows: DTGVSQNPRHKITKRGQNVTFRCDPISEHNRLYWYRQTLGQGPEFLTYFQNEAQLEKSRLLSDRFSAERPKGSFSTLEIQRTEQGDSAMYLCASSQGRGRDYGYTFGSGTRLTVV.

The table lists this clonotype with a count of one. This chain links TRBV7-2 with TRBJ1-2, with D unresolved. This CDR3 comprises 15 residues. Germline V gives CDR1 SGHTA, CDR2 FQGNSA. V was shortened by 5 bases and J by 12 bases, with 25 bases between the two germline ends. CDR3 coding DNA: TGTGCCAGCAGCACCCTGCCTTTCCAGGAGTCTGGAAACACCTTC. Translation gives CASSTLPFQESGNTF.

The DNA for the CDR3 is TGTGCCAGCAGTAGGACAGGGTACTATGGCTACACCTTC. As protein: CASSRTGYYGYTF. The chain couples TRBV2 to TRBJ1-2; TRBD1 aligns across 8 bases. The CDR3 runs 13 residues. V lost 5 bases, J lost 3 bases, and 2 bases stayed unmatched. Germline lookup yields CDR1 SNHLY and CDR2 FYNNEI.

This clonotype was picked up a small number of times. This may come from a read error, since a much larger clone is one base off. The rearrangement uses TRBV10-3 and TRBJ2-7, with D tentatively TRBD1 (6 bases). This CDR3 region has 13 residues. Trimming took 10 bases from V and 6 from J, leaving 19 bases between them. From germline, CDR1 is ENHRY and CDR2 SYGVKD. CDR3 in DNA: TGTGCCAGCAGGCCGGGACATTCCAGCGAGCAGTACTTC. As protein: CASRPGHSSEQYF.

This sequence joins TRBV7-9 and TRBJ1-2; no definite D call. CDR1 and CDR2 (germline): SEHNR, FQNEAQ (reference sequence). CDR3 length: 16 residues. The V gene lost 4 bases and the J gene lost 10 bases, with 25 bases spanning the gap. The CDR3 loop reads CASSSEGGPTNWLYTF. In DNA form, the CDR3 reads TGTGCCAGCAGCTCGGAGGGCGGGCCGACTAACTGGCTCTACACCTTC.

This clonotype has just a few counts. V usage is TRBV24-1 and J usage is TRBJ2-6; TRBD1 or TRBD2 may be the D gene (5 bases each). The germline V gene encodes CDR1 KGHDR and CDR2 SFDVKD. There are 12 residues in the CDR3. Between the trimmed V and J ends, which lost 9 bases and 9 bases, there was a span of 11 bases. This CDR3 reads CATLGDDNVLTF. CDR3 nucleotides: TGTGCCACCCTGGGGGACGACAACGTCCTGACTTTC.

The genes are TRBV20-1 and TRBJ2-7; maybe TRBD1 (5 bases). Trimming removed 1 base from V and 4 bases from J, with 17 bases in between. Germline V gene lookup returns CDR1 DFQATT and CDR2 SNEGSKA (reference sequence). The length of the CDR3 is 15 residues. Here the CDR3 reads CSARGSPMDKYEQYF. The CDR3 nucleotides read TGCAGTGCTAGAGGGTCCCCCATGGACAAGTACGAGCAGTACTTC.

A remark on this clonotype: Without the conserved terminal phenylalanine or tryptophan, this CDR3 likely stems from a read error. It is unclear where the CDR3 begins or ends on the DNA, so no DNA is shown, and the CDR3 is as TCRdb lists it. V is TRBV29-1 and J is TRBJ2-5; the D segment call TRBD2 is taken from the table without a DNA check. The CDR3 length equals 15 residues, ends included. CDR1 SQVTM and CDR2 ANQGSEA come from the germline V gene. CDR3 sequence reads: CSVLEGDNQAQHLYD.

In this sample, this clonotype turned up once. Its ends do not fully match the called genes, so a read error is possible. The CDR3 DNA sequence: TGCGCCAGCAGCTCAAGGAACTGGACAGTCGCGGAGACCCAGTACTTC. It encodes CASSSRNWTVAETQYF. The gene calls are TRBV5-4 and TRBJ2-5, with D tentatively TRBD1 (6 bases). CDR1 and CDR2 from the germline V gene are SGHNT and YYREEE (reference sequence). This CDR3 has 16 residues.

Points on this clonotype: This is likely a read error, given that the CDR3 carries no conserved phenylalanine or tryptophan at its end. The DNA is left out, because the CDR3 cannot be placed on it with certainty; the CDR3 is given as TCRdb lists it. The chain's CDR3 is CASSFPGLA. The V call is TRBV7-3, the J call TRBJ2-2; TRBD2 is the table's D call and was not checked against the DNA. The CDR3 is 9 residues long, ends included. Germline CDR1 reads SGHTA; CDR2 reads FQGTGA.

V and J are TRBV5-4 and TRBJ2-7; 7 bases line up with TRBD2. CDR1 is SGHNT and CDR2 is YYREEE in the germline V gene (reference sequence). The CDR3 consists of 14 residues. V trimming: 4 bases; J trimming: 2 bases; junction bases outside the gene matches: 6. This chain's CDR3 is CASSRTRGAYEQYF. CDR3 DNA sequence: TGTGCCAGCAGCCGGACTAGGGGTGCCTACGAGCAGTACTTC.

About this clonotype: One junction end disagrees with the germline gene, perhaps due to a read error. The CDR3 reads CASSFDRTGGYGSTF. The CDR3 DNA reads TGTGCCAGTAGTTTCGACAGGACGGGGGGCTATGGCTCCACCTTC. The rearrangement links TRBV19 to TRBJ1-2; a possible D gene is TRBD1 (6 bases). This CDR3 has 15 amino acids. Per the germline V gene, CDR1 is LNHDA and CDR2 is SQIVND (reference sequence).

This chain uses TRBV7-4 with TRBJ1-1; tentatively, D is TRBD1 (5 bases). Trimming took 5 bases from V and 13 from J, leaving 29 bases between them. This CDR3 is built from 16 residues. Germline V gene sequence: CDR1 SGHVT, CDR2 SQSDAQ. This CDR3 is CASSRLYGQYDAQGFF. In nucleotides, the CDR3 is TGTGCCAGCAGCCGACTGTACGGGCAGTATGACGCGCAGGGTTTCTTT.

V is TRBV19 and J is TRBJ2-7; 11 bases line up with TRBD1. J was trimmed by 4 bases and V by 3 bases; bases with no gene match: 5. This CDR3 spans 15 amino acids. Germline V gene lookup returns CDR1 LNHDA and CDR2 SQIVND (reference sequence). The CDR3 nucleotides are TGTGCCAGTAGTATCGACCGGGACAGGGGGTACGAGCAGTACTTC. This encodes CASSIDRDRGYEQYF.

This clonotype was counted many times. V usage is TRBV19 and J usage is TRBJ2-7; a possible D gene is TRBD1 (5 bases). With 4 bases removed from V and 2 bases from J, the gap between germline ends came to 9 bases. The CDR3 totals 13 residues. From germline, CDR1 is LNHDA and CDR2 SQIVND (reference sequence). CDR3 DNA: TGTGCCAGTAGTAAAGACAGCACCTACGAGCAGTACTTC. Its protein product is CASSKDSTYEQYF.

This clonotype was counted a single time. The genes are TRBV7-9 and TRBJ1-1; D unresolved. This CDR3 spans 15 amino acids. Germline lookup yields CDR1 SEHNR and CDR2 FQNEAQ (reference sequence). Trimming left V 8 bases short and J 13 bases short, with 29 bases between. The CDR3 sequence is CASGATGEYIAPGFF. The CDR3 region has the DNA TGTGCCAGCGGCGCGACGGGAGAGTACATCGCTCCGGGTTTCTTT.

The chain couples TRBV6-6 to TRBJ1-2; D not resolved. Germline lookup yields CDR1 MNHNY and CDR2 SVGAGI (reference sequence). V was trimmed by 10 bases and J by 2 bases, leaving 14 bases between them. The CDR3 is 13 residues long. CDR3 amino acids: CATAADRNYGYTF. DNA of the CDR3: TGTGCCACCGCCGCGGACCGAAACTATGGCTACACCTTC.

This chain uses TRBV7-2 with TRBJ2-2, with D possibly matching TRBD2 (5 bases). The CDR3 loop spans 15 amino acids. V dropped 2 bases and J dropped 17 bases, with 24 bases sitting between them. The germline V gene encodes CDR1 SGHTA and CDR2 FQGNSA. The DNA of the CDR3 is TGTGCCAGCAGCTTAAGAGGGTGGGCAGTAGCCAAAAACTTTTTT. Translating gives CASSLRGWAVAKNFF.

CDR3 protein: CSASHAASMNTEAFF. CDR3 DNA sequence: TGCAGTGCTAGCCACGCAGCAAGCATGAACACTGAAGCTTTCTTT. The chain uses TRBV20-1 and TRBJ1-1; D gene unclear. The CDR3 is 15 amino acids. Germline CDR1 is DFQATT and CDR2 is SNEGSKA (reference sequence). V lost 3 bases to trimming and J lost 0 bases, with 14 bases between them.

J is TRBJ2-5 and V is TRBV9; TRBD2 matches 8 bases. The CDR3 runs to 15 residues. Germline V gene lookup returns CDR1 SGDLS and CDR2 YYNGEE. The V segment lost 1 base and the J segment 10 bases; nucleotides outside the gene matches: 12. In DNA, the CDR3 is TGTGCCAGCAGCGTAAGGGACGCGGGGGGCTTCGGCCAGTACTTC. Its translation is CASSVRDAGGFGQYF.

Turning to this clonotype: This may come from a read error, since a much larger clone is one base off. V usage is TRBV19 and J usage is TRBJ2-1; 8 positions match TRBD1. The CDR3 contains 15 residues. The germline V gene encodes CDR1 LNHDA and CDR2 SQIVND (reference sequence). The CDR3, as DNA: TGTGCCAGCTCCAGGGGGCGTCGAGACTACAGTGAGCAGTTCTTC. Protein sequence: CASSRGRRDYSEQFF.

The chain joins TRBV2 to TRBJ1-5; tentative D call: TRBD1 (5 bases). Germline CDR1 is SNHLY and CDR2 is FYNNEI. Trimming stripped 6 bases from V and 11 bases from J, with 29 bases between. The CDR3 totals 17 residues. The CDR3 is CASSWGVGTGRHPAQHF. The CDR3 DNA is TGTGCCAGCAGCTGGGGGGTAGGTACGGGGCGCCATCCGGCCCAGCATTTT. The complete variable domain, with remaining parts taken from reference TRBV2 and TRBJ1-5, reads EPEVTQTPSHQVTQMGQEVILRCVPISNHLYFYWYRQILGQKVEFLVSFYNNEISEKSEIFDDQFSVERPDGSNFTLKIRSTKLEDSAMYFCASSWGVGTGRHPAQHFGDGTRLSIL.

The CDR3 sequence is CASSLGAGPDAFF. The DNA of the CDR3 is TGTGCCAGCAGCCTCGGGGCAGGACCAGACGCTTTCTTT. The V call is TRBV7-2, the J call TRBJ1-1; TRBD1 might be the D (5 bases). CDR3 length: 13 amino acids. Trimming cost V 5 bases and J 11 bases, with 18 bases left between them. Germline CDR1 reads SGHTA; CDR2 reads FQGNSA. The variable domain in full, completed from reference TRBV7-2 and TRBJ1-1, reads GAGVSQSPSNKVTEKGKDVELRCDPISGHTALYWYRQSLGQGLEFLIYFQGNSAPDKSGLPSDRFSAERTGGSVSTLTIQRTQQEDSAVYLCASSLGAGPDAFFGQGTRLTVV.

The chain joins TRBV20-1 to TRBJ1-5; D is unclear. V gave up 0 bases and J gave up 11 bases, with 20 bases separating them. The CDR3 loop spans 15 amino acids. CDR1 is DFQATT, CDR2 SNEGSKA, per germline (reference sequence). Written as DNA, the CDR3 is TGCAGTGCTAGAGATTTACGTCAGGATCAAGAGACCCAGCATTTT. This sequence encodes CSARDLRQDQETQHF.